A selection of T cell receptor beta chains follows, all from one sample in a study of T cell responses to AZD1222 COVID-19 vaccine. Sequencing used immunoSEQ multiplex PCR; TCRdb keeps in-frame clones, though not all of them. Among more than 90,000 clones listed, 86% were seen once. Here the sequenced sample was peripheral blood, taken on day 0 of AZD1222 vaccination. The source of these receptors is an adult in good health. Both conserved end residues are part of each CDR3. D genes are given only for firm matches. The size of a clone is reported for some rows only, either as once, few or many, or as a class for expanded clones.

clone_size,d_call,j_call,v_call,cdr3_aa,cdr3_nt
-,TRBD1,TRBJ2-2,TRBV28,CASLTGGSGELFF,TGTGCCAGCTTGACAGGGGGCTCCGGGGAGCTGTTTTTT
once,TRBD1,TRBJ2-7,TRBV19,CATSLQGETPYEQYF,TGTGCCACCAGTCTTCAGGGGGAAACGCCCTACGAGCAGTACTTC
-,TRBD2,TRBJ2-1,TRBV5-8,CASSLGLAGVVINYEQFF,TGTGCCAGCAGCTTGGGGCTAGCGGGAGTTGTGATTAATTATGAGCAGTTCTTC
-,-,TRBJ1-5,TRBV19,CASSMGENQPQHF,TGTGCCAGTAGTATGGGAGAGAATCAGCCCCAGCATTTT
once,-,TRBJ2-7,TRBV28,CASSTTPYEQYF,TGTGCCAGCAGTACCACCCCCTACGAGCAGTACTTC
-,-,TRBJ1-4,TRBV28,CASSLGRAALGEKLFF,TGTGCCAGCAGTTTGGGTCGGGCGGCTCTGGGTGAAAAACTGTTTTTT
-,-,TRBJ2-7,TRBV5-1,CASSLDRYEQYF,TGCGCCAGCAGCTTGGACAGGTACGAGCAGTACTTC
once,TRBD1,TRBJ2-2,TRBV6-2/TRBV6-3,CASSSQGTDYTGELFF,TGTGCCAGCAGTTCCCAAGGGACAGACTACACCGGGGAGCTGTTTTTT
-,-,TRBJ2-3,TRBV13,CASSLRGGDTQYF,TGTGCCAGCAGCTTAAGAGGGGGAGATACGCAGTATTTT
-,TRBD1,TRBJ1-2,TRBV9,CASSVEARDSYGYTF,TGTGCCAGCAGCGTAGAGGCTCGGGACAGCTATGGCTACACCTTC
-,-,TRBJ2-5,TRBV6-2/TRBV6-3,CASSPGQFSFDETQYF,TGTGCCAGCAGTCCGGGCCAGTTTAGCTTCGATGAGACCCAGTACTTC
-,-,TRBJ1-3,TRBV5-1,CASSLLGAHSGNTIYF,TGCGCCAGCAGCTTGCTGGGGGCCCACTCTGGAAACACCATATATTTT
-,-,TRBJ2-1,TRBV27,CASSHLLTGMSVNEQFF,TGTGCCAGCAGTCACCTCCTGACAGGCATGTCGGTCAATGAGCAGTTCTTC
-,-,TRBJ1-6,TRBV30,CACTWASYNSPLHF,TGTGCCTGTACGTGGGCCTCCTATAATTCACCCCTCCACTTT
-,-,TRBJ2-5,TRBV30,CAFKSGGAETQYF,TGTGCCTTCAAGTCGGGGGGCGCAGAGACCCAGTACTTC
few,-,TRBJ1-1,TRBV7-3,CASSLRGRGQVNTEAFF,TGTGCCAGCAGCTTAAGAGGTCGGGGGCAGGTGAACACTGAAGCTTTCTTT
-,-,TRBJ2-7,TRBV15,CATSRDSSYEQYF,TGTGCCACCAGCAGGGATTCTTCTTACGAGCAGTACTTC
once,-,TRBJ2-3,TRBV4-1,CASSHPADTQYF,TGCGCCAGCAGCCACCCCGCAGATACGCAGTATTTT
-,-,TRBJ1-2,TRBV7-8,CASSPQGIWRGYTF,TGTGCCAGCAGCCCCCAGGGTATATGGCGTGGCTACACCTTC
-,-,TRBJ2-7,TRBV12-3/TRBV12-4,CASSLLGAGEQYF,TGTGCCAGCAGCCTCCTCGGGGCGGGCGAGCAGTACTTC
-,-,TRBJ1-1,TRBV2,CASSETLQRLEEAFF,TGTGCCAGCAGTGAAACATTACAGCGACTCGAGGAAGCTTTCTTT
-,-,TRBJ2-1,TRBV11-2,CASSLLVGGNEQFF,TGTGCCAGCAGCTTATTGGTAGGGGGCAATGAGCAGTTCTTC
-,TRBD1,TRBJ1-6,TRBV19,CATRDRTNSPLHF,TGTGCCACCAGGGACAGAACCAATTCACCCCTCCACTTT
-,-,TRBJ1-3,TRBV28,CASSLRWGNTIYF,TGTGCCAGCAGTTTAAGGTGGGGAAACACCATATATTTT
-,-,TRBJ2-7,TRBV29-1,CSVEDAQGGYEQYF,TGCAGCGTTGAAGATGCCCAGGGTGGATACGAGCAGTACTTC
-,-,TRBJ1-1,TRBV4-2,CASSQDYQAHTEAFF,TGTGCCAGCAGCCAAGATTACCAGGCCCACACTGAAGCTTTCTTT
-,-,TRBJ2-1,TRBV11-1,CASSLASRDEQFF,TGTGCCAGCAGCTTAGCGTCCAGGGATGAGCAGTTCTTC
-,-,TRBJ2-3,TRBV6-5,CASSSDRMVRDTQYF,TGTGCCAGCAGTTCCGACAGAATGGTGAGAGATACGCAGTATTTT
-,TRBD2,TRBJ2-3,TRBV27,CASSSRGGTSGTADTQYF,TGTGCCAGCAGTTCAAGGGGGGGGACTAGCGGGACCGCAGATACGCAGTATTTT
-,TRBD1,TRBJ1-2,TRBV5-4,CASSRPQGTDGYTF,TGTGCCAGCAGCCGTCCACAGGGGACAGACGGCTACACCTTC
-,-,TRBJ1-1,TRBV6-5,CASSLNPKAEAFF,TGTGCCAGCAGTCTGAATCCGAAGGCTGAAGCTTTCTTT
-,-,TRBJ2-7,TRBV7-9,CASSRLVEQYF,TGTGCCAGCAGCCGGCTCGTAGAGCAGTACTTC
once,TRBD2,TRBJ2-3,TRBV3-1/TRBV3-2,CASSQGGGSADTQYF,TGTGCCAGCAGCCAAGGGGGGGGTAGCGCAGATACGCAGTATTTT
-,-,TRBJ1-4,TRBV6-5,CASTSAQGLEKLFF,TGTGCCAGCACCTCGGCCCAGGGTCTTGAAAAACTGTTTTTT
-,-,TRBJ2-6,TRBV4-3,CASSRESSGANVLTF,TGCGCCAGCAGCCGTGAGAGCTCTGGGGCCAACGTCCTGACTTTC
-,TRBD1,TRBJ1-1,TRBV7-2,CASSSGTGGNTEAFF,TGTGCCAGCAGCTCAGGGACAGGGGGTAATACTGAAGCTTTCTTT
-,-,TRBJ2-7,TRBV7-2,CASSPALVSWEQYF,TGTGCCAGCAGCCCAGCTTTAGTATCATGGGAGCAGTACTTC
-,TRBD1,TRBJ1-1,TRBV30,CAWDRDRANTEAFF,TGTGCCTGGGATAGGGACAGGGCGAACACTGAAGCTTTCTTT
-,TRBD1,TRBJ1-5,TRBV10-1,CANGTGRQMKPQHF,TGCGCCAACGGGACAGGGAGACAGATGAAGCCCCAGCATTTT
-,-,TRBJ2-2,TRBV5-1,CASSLTTYANTGELFF,TGCGCCAGCAGCTTAACTACATATGCGAACACCGGGGAGCTGTTTTTT
-,-,TRBJ1-1,TRBV28,CASSFQQGGGTEAFF,TGTGCCAGCAGTTTCCAACAGGGAGGAGGGACTGAAGCTTTCTTT
-,-,TRBJ2-1,TRBV27,CASSYMSSYNEQFF,TGTGCCAGCAGTTACATGAGCTCCTACAATGAGCAGTTCTTC
-,-,TRBJ1-4,TRBV27,CASKRGTTNEKLFF,TGTGCCAGCAAAAGGGGCACAACTAATGAAAAACTGTTTTTT
-,TRBD1,TRBJ2-7,TRBV7-2,CASSLNQGDRGYPYEQYF,TGTGCCAGCAGCTTAAACCAGGGAGACAGGGGATATCCCTACGAGCAGTACTTC
-,-,TRBJ2-7,TRBV6-5,CASKRVQGYEQYF,TGTGCCAGCAAACGAGTCCAGGGCTACGAGCAGTACTTC
-,-,TRBJ2-7,TRBV28,CASSRLRLSSYEQYF,TGTGCCAGCAGCCGCCTCAGGTTATCCTCCTACGAGCAGTACTTC
few,-,TRBJ1-2,TRBV25-1,CASSDPSVRDNYGYTF,TGTGCCAGCAGTGATCCCTCGGTCAGGGACAACTATGGCTACACCTTC
-,-,TRBJ1-4,TRBV27,CASRQGLSEKLFF,TGTGCCAGCAGGCAGGGGTTGAGTGAAAAACTGTTTTTT
-,-,TRBJ2-2,TRBV5-8,CASTPLRAGGTGELFF,TGTGCCAGCACTCCCCTCCGGGCAGGTGGCACCGGGGAGCTGTTTTTT
-,TRBD1,TRBJ1-4,TRBV30,CAWSTGGVNEKLFF,TGTGCCTGGAGTACAGGGGGTGTTAATGAAAAACTGTTTTTT
-,-,TRBJ1-2,TRBV20-1,CSATIPSGYTF,TGCAGTGCTACAATCCCATCGGGCTACACCTTC
once,-,TRBJ2-2,TRBV11-3,CASSPSPTRTGELFF,TGTGCCAGCAGCCCGAGCCCTACGAGGACCGGGGAGCTGTTTTTT
-,-,TRBJ2-3,TRBV7-9,CASSSVREDTQYF,TGTGCCAGCAGCTCTGTAAGGGAGGATACGCAGTATTTT
-,-,TRBJ2-6,TRBV5-4,CASSLVGRGPTGANVLTF,TGTGCCAGCAGCTTGGTCGGCAGGGGACCTACTGGGGCCAACGTCCTGACTTTC
-,TRBD1,TRBJ1-1,TRBV13,CASSTWTGGAGAYTEAFF,TGTGCCAGCAGCACATGGACAGGGGGCGCCGGGGCGTACACTGAAGCTTTCTTT
-,-,TRBJ2-2,TRBV3-1/TRBV3-2,CASSQERLANTGELFF,TGTGCCAGCAGCCAAGAAAGGCTAGCAAACACCGGGGAGCTGTTTTTT
-,-,TRBJ1-6,TRBV27,CASADGSRDSYNSPLHF,TGTGCCAGCGCCGATGGGTCCCGGGATTCCTATAATTCACCCCTCCACTTT
-,-,TRBJ2-7,TRBV6-2/TRBV6-3,CASSYSAAGEQYF,TGTGCCAGCAGTTACTCGGCCGCGGGAGAGCAGTACTTC